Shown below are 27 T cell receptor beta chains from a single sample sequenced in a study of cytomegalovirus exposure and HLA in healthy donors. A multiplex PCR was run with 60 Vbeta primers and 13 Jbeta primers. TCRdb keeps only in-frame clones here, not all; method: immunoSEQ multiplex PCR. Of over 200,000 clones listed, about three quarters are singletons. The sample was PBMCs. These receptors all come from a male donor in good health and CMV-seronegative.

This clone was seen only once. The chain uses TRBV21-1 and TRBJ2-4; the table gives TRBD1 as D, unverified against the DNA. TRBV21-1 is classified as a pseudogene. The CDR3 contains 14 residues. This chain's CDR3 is CASSFPDSKNIQYF. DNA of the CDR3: TGTGCCAGCAGCTTTCCTGACAGCAAAAACATTCAGTACTTC.

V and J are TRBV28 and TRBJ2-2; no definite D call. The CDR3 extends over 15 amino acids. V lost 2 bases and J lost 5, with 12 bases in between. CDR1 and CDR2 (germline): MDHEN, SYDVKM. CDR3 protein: CASSLSQEPTGELFF. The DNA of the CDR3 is TGTGCCAGCAGTTTAAGCCAGGAACCTACCGGGGAGCTGTTTTTT.

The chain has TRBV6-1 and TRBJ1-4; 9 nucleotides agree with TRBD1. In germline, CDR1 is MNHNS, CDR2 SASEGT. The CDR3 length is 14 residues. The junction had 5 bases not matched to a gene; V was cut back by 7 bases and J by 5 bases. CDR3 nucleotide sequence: TGTGCCAGCATTTCCGGGACAGGGAATGAAAAACTGTTTTTT. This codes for CASISGTGNEKLFF.

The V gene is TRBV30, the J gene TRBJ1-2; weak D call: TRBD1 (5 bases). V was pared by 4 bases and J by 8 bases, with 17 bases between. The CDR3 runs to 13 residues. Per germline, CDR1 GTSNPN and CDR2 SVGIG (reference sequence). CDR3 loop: CAWILPRVGGYTF. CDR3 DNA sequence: TGTGCCTGGATTCTCCCCAGGGTGGGGGGCTACACCTTC.

The CDR3 loop is CAISEEGTRGNYGYTF. The CDR3 region has the DNA TGTGCCATCAGTGAGGAGGGGACGAGGGGGAACTATGGCTACACCTTC. This chain uses TRBV10-3 with TRBJ1-2; D is perhaps TRBD1 (6 bases). The germline gives CDR1 ENHRY, CDR2 SYGVKD. V dropped 2 bases and J dropped 2 bases, with 15 bases sitting between them. The CDR3 runs 16 residues.

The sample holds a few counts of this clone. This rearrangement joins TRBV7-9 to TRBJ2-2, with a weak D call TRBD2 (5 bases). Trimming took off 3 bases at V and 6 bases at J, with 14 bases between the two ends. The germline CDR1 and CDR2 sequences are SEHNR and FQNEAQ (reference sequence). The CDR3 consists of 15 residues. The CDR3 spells CASSFKTGRSGELFF. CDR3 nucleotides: TGTGCCAGCAGCTTCAAAACGGGAAGGTCCGGGGAGCTGTTTTTT.

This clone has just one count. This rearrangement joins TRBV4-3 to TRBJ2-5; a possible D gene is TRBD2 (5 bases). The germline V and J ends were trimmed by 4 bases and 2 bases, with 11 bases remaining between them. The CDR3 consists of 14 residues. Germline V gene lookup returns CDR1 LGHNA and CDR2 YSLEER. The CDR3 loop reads CASSPFGIQETQYF. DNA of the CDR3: TGCGCCAGCAGCCCTTTCGGGATACAAGAGACCCAGTACTTC.

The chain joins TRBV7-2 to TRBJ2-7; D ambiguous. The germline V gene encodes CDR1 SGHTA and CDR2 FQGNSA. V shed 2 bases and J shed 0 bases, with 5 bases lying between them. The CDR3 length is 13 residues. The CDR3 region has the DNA TGTGCCAGCAGCTTACAGGACTCCTACGAGCAGTACTTC. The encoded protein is CASSLQDSYEQYF.

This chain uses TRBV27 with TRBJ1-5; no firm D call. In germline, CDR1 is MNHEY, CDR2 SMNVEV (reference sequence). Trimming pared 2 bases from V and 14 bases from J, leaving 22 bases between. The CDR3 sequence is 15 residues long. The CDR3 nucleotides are TGTGCCAGCAGTTTACGGTCCGAGCCCGGTGAACCCAAGCATTTT. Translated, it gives CASSLRSEPGEPKHF.

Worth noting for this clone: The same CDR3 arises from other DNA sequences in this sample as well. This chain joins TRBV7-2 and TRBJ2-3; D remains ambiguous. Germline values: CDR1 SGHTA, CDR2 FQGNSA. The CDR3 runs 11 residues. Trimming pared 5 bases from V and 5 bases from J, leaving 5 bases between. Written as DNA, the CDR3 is TGTGCCAGCAGCAGCCGAGATACGCAGTATTTT. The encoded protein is CASSSRDTQYF. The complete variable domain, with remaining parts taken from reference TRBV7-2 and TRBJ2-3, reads GAGVSQSPSNKVTEKGKDVELRCDPISGHTALYWYRQSLGQGLEFLIYFQGNSAPDKSGLPSDRFSAERTGGSVSTLTIQRTQQEDSAVYLCASSSRDTQYFGPGTRLTVL.

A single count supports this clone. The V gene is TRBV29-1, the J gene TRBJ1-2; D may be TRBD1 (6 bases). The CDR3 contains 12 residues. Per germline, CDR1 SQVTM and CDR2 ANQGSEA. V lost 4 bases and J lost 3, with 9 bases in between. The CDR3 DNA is TGCAGCGTTGTAGCAGGGGACTATGGCTACACCTTC. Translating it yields CSVVAGDYGYTF.

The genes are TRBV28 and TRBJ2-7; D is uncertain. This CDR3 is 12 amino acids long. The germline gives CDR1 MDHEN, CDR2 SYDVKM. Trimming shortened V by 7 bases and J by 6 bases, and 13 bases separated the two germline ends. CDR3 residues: CASTNPLGEQYF. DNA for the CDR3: TGTGCCAGCACCAACCCCCTAGGCGAGCAGTACTTC.

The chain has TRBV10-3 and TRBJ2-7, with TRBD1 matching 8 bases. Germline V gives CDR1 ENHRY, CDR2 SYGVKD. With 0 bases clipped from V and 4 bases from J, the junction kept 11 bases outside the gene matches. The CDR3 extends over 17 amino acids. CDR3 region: CAISESAQGAISYEQYF. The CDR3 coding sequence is TGTGCCATCAGTGAGTCGGCGCAGGGGGCCATTAGTTACGAGCAGTACTTC.

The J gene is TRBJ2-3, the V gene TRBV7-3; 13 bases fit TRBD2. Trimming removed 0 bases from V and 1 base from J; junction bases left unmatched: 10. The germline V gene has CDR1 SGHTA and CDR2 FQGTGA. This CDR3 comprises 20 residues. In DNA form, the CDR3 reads TGTGCCAGCAGCTTAACGTTCCCACGACTAGCGGGGGGTGGCACAGATACGCAGTATTTT. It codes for CASSLTFPRLAGGGTDTQYF.

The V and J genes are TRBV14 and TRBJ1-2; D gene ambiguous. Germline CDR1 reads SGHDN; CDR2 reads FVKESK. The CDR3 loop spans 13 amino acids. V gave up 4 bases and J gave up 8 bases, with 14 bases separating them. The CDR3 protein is CASSLEGIHGYTF. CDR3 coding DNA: TGTGCCAGCAGCCTTGAGGGCATCCACGGCTACACCTTC.

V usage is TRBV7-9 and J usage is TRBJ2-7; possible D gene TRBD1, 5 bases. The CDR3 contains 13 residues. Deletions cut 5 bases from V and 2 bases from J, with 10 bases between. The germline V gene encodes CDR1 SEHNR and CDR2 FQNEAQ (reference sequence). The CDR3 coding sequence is TGTGCCAGCAGCCCGGACAAGGCCTACGAGCAGTACTTC. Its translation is CASSPDKAYEQYF.

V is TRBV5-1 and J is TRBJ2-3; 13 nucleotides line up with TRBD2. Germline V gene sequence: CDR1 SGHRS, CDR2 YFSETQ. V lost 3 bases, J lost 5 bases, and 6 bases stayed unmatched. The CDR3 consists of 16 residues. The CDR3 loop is CASSSLAGGRIDTQYF. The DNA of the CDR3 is TGCGCCAGCAGCTCACTAGCGGGAGGGCGGATAGATACGCAGTATTTT.

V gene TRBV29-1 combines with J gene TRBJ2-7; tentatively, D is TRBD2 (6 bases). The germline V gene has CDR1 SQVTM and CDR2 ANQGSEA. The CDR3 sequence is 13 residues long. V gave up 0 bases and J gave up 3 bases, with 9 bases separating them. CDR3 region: CSVEDRGNYEQYF. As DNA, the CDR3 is TGCAGCGTTGAAGATCGCGGGAACTACGAGCAGTACTTC.

The DNA for the CDR3 is TGTGCCTTCTCTAAACAGGGTAGGGATGAAAAACTGTTTTTT. It encodes CAFSKQGRDEKLFF. The J gene is TRBJ1-4, the V gene TRBV30, with D tentatively TRBD1 (6 bases). The V and J ends lost 7 bases and 6 bases respectively, with 18 bases between them. This CDR3 is 14 amino acids long. Germline V gene sequence: CDR1 GTSNPN, CDR2 SVGIG (reference sequence). Full variable domain (remainder filled in from reference TRBV30 and TRBJ1-4): SQTIHQWPATLVQPVGSPLSLECTVEGTSNPNLYWYRQAAGRGLQLLFYSVGIGQISSEVPQNLSASRPQDRQFILSSKKLLLSDSGFYLCAFSKQGRDEKLFFGSGTQLSVL.

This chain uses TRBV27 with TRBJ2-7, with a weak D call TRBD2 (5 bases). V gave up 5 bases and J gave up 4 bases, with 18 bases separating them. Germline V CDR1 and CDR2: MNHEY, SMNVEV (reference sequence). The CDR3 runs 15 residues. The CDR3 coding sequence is TGTGCCAGCAGTCCACCCGGCCTAGCCGGTTACGAGCAGTACTTC. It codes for CASSPPGLAGYEQYF.

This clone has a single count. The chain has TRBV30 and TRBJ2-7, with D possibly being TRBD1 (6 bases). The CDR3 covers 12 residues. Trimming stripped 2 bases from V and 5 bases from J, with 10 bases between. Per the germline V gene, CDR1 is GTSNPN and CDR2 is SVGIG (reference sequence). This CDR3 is CAWSPGENEQYF. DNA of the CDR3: TGTGCCTGGAGTCCAGGGGAAAACGAGCAGTACTTC.

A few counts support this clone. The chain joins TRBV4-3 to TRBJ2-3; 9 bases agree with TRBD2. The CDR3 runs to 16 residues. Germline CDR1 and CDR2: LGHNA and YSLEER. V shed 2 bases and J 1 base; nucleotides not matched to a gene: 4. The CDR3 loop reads CASSQLAGSRTDTQYF. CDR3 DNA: TGCGCCAGCAGCCAACTAGCGGGGTCTCGCACAGATACGCAGTATTTT.

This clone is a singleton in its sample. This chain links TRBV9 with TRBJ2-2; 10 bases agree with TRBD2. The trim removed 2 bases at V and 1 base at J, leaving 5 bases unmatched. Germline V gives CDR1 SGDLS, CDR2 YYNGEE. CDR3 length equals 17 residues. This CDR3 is CASSVLASGGNTGELFF. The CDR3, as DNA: TGTGCCAGCAGCGTCCTTGCTAGCGGGGGGAACACCGGGGAGCTGTTTTTT.

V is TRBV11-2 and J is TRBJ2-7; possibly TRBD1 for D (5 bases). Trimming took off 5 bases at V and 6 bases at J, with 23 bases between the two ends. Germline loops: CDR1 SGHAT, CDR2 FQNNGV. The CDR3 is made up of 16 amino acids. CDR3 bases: TGTGCCAGCAGCCCCCAAAGGGGTGGCGGTCTCTTCGAGCAGTACTTC. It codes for CASSPQRGGGLFEQYF.

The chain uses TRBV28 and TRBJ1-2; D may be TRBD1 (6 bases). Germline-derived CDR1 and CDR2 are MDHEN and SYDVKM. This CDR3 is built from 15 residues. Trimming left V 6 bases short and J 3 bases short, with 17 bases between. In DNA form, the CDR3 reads TGTGCCAGCAGGACTACGGGAGGGGGATACTATGGCTACACCTTC. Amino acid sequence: CASRTTGGGYYGYTF.

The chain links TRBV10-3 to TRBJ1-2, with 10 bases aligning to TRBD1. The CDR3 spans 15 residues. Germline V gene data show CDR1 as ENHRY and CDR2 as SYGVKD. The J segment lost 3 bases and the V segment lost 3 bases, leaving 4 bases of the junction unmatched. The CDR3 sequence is CAISEGGQGYYGYTF. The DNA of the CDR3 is TGTGCCATCAGTGAAGGGGGACAGGGGTACTATGGCTACACCTTC.

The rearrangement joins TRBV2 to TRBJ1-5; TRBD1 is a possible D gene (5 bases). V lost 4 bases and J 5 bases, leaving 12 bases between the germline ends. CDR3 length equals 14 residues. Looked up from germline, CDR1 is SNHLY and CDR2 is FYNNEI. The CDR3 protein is CASSGHLGDQPQHF. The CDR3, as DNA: TGTGCCAGCAGTGGACACTTAGGGGATCAGCCCCAGCATTTT.